The sample holds a few counts of the clone carrying this TCR beta chain. Its antigen is still unknown. This sample is part of a study of vaccination and CD4 T cells after COVID-19. Scientists ran DNA taken from cultured CD4+ T cells through the Oncomine TCR Beta short-read assay for sequencing. TCRdb independently ran MiXCR on the PCR reads; one entry per CDR3 protein. The sample holds more than 13,000 distinct CDR3 sequences; roughly 27% are singletons and the top ten take about a sixth. This CDR3 contains 15 residues. Per the germline V gene, CDR1 is MNHNS and CDR2 is SASEGT. V was shortened by 6 bases and J by 2 bases, with 14 bases between the two germline ends. Documented treatment: approximately nine-day PBMC culture with coronavirus spike peptide pools or control peptides (ViraFEST assay).

The material sequenced was cultured CD4+ T cells from blood. The TCR comes from a human donor with COVID-19. The chain is built from TRBV6-1 and TRBJ1-3; D is unresolved. The CDR3: CASSPDANAGNTIYF. The CDR3 DNA follows: TGTGCCAGCAGCCCGGACGCGAACGCTGGAAACACCATATATTTT.